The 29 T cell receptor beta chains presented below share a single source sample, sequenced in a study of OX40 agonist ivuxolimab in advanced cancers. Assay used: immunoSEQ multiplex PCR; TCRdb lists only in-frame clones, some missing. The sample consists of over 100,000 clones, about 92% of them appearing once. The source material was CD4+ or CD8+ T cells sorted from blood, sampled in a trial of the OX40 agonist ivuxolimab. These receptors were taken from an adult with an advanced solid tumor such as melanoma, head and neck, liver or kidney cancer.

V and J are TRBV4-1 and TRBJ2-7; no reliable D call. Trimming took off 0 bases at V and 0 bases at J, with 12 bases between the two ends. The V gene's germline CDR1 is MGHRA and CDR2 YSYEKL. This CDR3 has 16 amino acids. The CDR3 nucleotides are TGCGCCAGCAGCCAAGAGCGGAGTAGGAGCTCCTACGAGCAGTACTTC. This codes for CASSQERSRSSYEQYF.

CDR3 region: CASSSHPGQGGTEAFF. CDR3 sequence (DNA): TGTGCCAGCAGTTCTCACCCCGGACAGGGAGGAACTGAAGCTTTCTTT. The gene calls are TRBV25-1 and TRBJ1-1; TRBD1 aligns across 8 bases. CDR1 MGHDK and CDR2 SYGVNS come from the germline V gene. With 5 bases clipped from V and 5 bases from J, the junction kept 13 bases outside the gene matches. CDR3 size: 16 residues.

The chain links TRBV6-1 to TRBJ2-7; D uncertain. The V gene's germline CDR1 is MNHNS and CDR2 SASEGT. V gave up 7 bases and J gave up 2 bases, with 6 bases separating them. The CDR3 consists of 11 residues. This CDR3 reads CASTKPYEQYF. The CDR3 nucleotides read TGTGCCAGCACCAAACCCTACGAGCAGTACTTC.

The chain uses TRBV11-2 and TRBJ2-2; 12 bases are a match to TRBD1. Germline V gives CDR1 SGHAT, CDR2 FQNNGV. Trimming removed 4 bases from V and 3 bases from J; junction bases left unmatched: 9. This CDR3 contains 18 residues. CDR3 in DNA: TGTGCCAGCAGCTCCCCGGGACAGGGGGCCCGGGACACCGGGGAGCTGTTTTTT. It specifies CASSSPGQGARDTGELFF.

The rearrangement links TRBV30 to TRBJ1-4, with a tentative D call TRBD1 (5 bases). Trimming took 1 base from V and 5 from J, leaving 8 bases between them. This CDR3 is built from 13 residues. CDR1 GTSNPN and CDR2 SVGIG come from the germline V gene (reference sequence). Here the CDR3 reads CAWSDGTNEKLFF. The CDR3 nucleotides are TGTGCCTGGAGTGATGGGACGAATGAAAAACTGTTTTTT.

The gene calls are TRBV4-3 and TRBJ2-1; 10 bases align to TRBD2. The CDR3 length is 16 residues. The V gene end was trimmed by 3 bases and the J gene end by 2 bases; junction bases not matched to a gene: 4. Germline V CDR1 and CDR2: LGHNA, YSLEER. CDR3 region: CASSHSGTSAYNEQFF. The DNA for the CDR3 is TGCGCCAGCAGCCACTCCGGGACTAGCGCCTACAATGAGCAGTTCTTC.

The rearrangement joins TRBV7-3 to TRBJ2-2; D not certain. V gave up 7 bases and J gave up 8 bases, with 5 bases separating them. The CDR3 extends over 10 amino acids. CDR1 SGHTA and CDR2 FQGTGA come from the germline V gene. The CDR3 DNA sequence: TGTGCCAGCAACATTGGGGAGCTGTTTTTT. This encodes CASNIGELFF.

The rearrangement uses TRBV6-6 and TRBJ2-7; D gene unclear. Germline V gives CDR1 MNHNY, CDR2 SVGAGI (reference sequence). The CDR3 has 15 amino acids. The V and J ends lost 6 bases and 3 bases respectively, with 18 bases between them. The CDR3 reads CASRIDTSRIYEQYF. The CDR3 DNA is TGTGCCAGCAGAATCGACACATCTAGAATCTACGAGCAGTACTTC.

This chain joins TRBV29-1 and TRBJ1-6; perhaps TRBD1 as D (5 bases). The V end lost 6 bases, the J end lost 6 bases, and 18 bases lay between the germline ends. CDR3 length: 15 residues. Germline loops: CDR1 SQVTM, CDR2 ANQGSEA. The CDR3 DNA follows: TGCAGCGTCCAGACAGCTGGGACCCGTAATTCACCCCTCCACTTT. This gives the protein CSVQTAGTRNSPLHF.

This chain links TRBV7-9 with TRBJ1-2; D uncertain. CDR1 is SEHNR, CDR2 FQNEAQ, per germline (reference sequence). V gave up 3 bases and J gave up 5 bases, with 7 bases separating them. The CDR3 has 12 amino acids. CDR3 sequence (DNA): TGTGCCAGCAGCTTCCGGGATTATGGCTACACCTTC. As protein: CASSFRDYGYTF.

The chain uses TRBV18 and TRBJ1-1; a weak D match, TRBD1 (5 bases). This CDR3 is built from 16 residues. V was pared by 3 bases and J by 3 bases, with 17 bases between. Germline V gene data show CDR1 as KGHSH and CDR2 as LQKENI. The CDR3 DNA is TGTGCCAGCTCACCCGGCTTCGTCATGGGGCACACTGAAGCTTTCTTT. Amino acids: CASSPGFVMGHTEAFF. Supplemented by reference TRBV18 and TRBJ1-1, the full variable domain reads NAGVMQNPRHLVRRRGQEARLRCSPMKGHSHVYWYRQLPEEGLKFMVYLQKENIIDESGMPKERFSAEFPKEGPSILRIQQVVRGDSAAYFCASSPGFVMGHTEAFFGQGTRLTVV.

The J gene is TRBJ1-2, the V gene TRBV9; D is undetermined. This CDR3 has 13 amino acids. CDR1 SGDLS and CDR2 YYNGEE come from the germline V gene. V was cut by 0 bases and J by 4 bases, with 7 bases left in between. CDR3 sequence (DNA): TGTGCCAGCAGCGTAGACTCCGTCTATGGCTACACCTTC. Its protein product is CASSVDSVYGYTF.

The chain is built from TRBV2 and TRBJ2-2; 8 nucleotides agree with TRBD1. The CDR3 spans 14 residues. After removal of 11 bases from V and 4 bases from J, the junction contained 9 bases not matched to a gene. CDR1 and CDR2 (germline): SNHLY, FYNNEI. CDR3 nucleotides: TGTGCCGCCAGTCCCGACAGGGGCACCGGGGAGCTGTTTTTT. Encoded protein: CAASPDRGTGELFF.

The CDR3 nucleotides read TGTGCCAGCCGGGTCTCGAACACCGGGGAGCTGTTTTTT. Translated: CASRVSNTGELFF. The chain recombines TRBV6-1 with TRBJ2-2; D remains unclear. V was cut by 8 bases and J by 0 bases, with 7 bases left in between. The CDR3 has 13 residues. Germline-derived CDR1 and CDR2 are MNHNS and SASEGT.

The CDR3 bases are TGTGCCAGCAGCAAAAGCCAGGGACCCTACTATGGCTACACCTTC. Translated, it gives CASSKSQGPYYGYTF. J is TRBJ1-2 and V is TRBV11-2, with a weak D call TRBD1 (5 bases). CDR3 length equals 15 residues. The germline gives CDR1 SGHAT, CDR2 FQNNGV. Deletions cut 5 bases from V and 3 bases from J, with 16 bases between.

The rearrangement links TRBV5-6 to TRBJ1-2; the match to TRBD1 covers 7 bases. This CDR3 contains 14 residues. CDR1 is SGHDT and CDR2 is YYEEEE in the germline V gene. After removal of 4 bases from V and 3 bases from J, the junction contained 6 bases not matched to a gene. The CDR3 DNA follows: TGTGCCAGCAGCCCCCCCCAGGGGGACTATGGCTACACCTTC. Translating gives CASSPPQGDYGYTF.

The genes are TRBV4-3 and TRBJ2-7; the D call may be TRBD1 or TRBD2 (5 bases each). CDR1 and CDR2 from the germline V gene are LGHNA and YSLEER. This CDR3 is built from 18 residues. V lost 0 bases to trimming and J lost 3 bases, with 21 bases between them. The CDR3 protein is CASSQEKGWGTVYYEQYF. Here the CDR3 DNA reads TGCGCCAGCAGCCAAGAAAAGGGATGGGGGACGGTTTACTACGAGCAGTACTTC.

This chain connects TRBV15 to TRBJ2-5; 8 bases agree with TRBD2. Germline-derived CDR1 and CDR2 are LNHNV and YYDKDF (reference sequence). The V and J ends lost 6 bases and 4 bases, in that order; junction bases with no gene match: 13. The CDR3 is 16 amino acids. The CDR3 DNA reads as TGTGCCACCAGGACCGGCGGTAGCGGGGCCTCAGAGACCCAGTACTTC. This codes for CATRTGGSGASETQYF.

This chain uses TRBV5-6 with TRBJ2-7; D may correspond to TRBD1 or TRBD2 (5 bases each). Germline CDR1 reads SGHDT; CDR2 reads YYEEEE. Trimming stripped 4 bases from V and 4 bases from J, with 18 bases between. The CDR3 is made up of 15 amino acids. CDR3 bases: TGTGCCAGCAGCGAGACCGGGACGCTGGATTACGAGCAGTACTTC. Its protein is CASSETGTLDYEQYF.

CDR3 nucleotide sequence: TGTGCCAGCTCACCAATGTCAGGGGGCGACTATGGCTACACCTTC. Encoded protein: CASSPMSGGDYGYTF. The J gene is TRBJ1-2, the V gene TRBV18; TRBD1 agrees at 8 bases. Germline assignment: CDR1 KGHSH and CDR2 LQKENI. The length of the CDR3 is 15 residues. Germline trimming cut 2 bases from V and 3 bases from J; bases unmatched to any gene: 5.

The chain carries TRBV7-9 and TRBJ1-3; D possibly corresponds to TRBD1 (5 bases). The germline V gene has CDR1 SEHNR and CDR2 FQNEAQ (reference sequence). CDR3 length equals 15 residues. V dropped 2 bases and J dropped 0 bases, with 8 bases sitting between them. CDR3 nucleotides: TGTGCCAGCAGCTTAACAGGCTACTCTGGAAACACCATATATTTT. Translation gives CASSLTGYSGNTIYF.

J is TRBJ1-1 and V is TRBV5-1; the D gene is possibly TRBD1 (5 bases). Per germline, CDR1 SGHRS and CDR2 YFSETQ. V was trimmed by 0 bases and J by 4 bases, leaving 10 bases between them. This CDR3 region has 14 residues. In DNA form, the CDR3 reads TGCGCCAGCAGCTTGGTAGGGGAAAGCACTGAAGCTTTCTTT. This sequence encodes CASSLVGESTEAFF.

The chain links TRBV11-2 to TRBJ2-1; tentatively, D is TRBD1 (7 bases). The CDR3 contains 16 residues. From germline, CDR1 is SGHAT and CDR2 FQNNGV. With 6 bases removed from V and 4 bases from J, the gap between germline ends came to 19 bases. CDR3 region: CASRQIRGARYNEQFF. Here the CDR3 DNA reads TGTGCCAGCAGGCAGATCAGGGGGGCCCGATACAATGAGCAGTTCTTC. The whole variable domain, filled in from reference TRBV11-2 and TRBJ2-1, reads EAGVAQSPRYKIIEKRQSVAFWCNPISGHATLYWYQQILGQGPKLLIQFQNNGVVDDSQLPKDRFSAERLKGVDSTLKIQPAKLEDSAVYLCASRQIRGARYNEQFFGPGTRLTVL.

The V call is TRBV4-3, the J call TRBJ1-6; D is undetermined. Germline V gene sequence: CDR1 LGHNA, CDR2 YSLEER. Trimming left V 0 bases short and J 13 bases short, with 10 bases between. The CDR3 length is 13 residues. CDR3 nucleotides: TGCGCCAGCAGCCAAGATAAGGGTACGCCCCTCCACTTT. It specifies CASSQDKGTPLHF.

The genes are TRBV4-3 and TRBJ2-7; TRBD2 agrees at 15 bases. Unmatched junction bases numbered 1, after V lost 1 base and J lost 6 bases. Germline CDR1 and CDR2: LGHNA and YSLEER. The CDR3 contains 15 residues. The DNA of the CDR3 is TGCGCCAGCAGCCAAGGGACTAGCGGGGGGGCCGAGCAGTACTTC. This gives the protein CASSQGTSGGAEQYF.

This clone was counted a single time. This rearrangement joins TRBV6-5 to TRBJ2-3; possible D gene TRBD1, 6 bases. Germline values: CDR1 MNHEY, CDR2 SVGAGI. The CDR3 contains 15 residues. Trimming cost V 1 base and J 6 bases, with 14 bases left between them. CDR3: CASSYFGTIADTQYF. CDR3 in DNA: TGTGCCAGCAGTTACTTCGGGACAATTGCGGATACGCAGTATTTT.

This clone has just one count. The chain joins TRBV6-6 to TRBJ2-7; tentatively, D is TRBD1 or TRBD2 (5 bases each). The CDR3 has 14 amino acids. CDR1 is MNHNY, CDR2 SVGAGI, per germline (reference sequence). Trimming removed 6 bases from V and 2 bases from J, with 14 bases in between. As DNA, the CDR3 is TGTGCCAGCAGCAAGGGACCTAGCCCCTACGAGCAGTACTTC. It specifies CASSKGPSPYEQYF.

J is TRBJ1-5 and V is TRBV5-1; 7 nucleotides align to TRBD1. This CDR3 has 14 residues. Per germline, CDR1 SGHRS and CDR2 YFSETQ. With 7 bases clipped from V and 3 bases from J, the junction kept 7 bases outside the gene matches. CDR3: CASPKGAYNQPQHF. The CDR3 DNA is TGCGCCAGCCCCAAGGGGGCCTACAATCAGCCCCAGCATTTT.

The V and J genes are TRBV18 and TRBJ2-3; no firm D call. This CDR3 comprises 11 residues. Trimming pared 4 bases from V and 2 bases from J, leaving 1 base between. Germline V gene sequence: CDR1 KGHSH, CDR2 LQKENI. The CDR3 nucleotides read TGTGCCAGCTCACTCACAGATACGCAGTATTTT. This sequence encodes CASSLTDTQYF. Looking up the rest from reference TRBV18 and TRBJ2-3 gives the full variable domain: NAGVMQNPRHLVRRRGQEARLRCSPMKGHSHVYWYRQLPEEGLKFMVYLQKENIIDESGMPKERFSAEFPKEGPSILRIQQVVRGDSAAYFCASSLTDTQYFGPGTRLTVL.